This T cell receptor beta chain came from a study of beta chain features in type 1 diabetes. Study-level findings and limits: PCR might show a preference for shorter templates, equally across patients and controls. Researchers report that Type 1 diabetes patients had moderately but significantly shorter TCRB CDR3s across all four CD4+ subsets.

Sequencing targeted expressed TCRB transcripts, as all isolated RNA had been reverse transcribed. TCRdb's table, derived via immunoSEQ multiplex PCR, lists solely in-frame clones and lacks some. The sample carries 150,000 to 200,000 clones, approximately 9% recorded once. Populations obtained by sorting all exceeded 98% purity. With respect to this clone: Its antigen remains unknown.

The ends were cut back, 5 bases at V and 6 bases at J, with 10 bases in the middle. This CDR3 region has 11 residues. Germline CDR1 is DFQATT and CDR2 is SNEGSKA (reference sequence). Sequenced: central memory CD4+ T cells from blood. This chain links TRBV20-1 with TRBJ1-2, with no clear D. The clonotype comes from a woman between 18 and 29 years old with type 1 diabetes. CDR3 in amino acids: CSAPSPNGYTF. CDR3 sequence (DNA): TGCAGTGCTCCGAGTCCTAATGGCTACACCTTC.